This is a list of T cell receptor beta chains from one sample in a study of blood T cell repertoires in COVID-19. The data were produced by immunoSEQ multiplex PCR, yet TCRdb's version contains in-frame clones alone and is incomplete. The profile covers approximately 500,000 clones, with 80% to 90% appearing a single time and approximately 3.2% taken by the ten largest. Material: peripheral blood. These receptors were collected from a human donor in a cohort sampled during active COVID-19. CDR3s include the opening cysteine and the closing phenylalanine or tryptophan. Each record gives: V gene, clone size, D gene, J gene, CDR3 DNA, CDR3 protein. The D gene is left open where the match is weak. Expanded clones get a size class; other rows say once, few or many, or leave the size out.

v_call: TRBV6-6; clone_size: NA; d_call: TRBD1; j_call: TRBJ2-5; cdr3_nt: TGTGCCAGCACCCCCACAGGGGAAGAGACCCAGTACTTC; cdr3_aa: CASTPTGEETQYF
v_call: TRBV29-1; clone_size: NA; d_call: NA; j_call: TRBJ2-7; cdr3_nt: TGCAGCGTTGTGTTGGGGGCCCCCCACGAGCAGTACTTC; cdr3_aa: CSVVLGAPHEQYF
v_call: TRBV30; clone_size: NA; d_call: NA; j_call: TRBJ2-3; cdr3_nt: TGTGCCTGGAGTCTCTCAGGGGCCCTCACAGATACGCAGTATTTT; cdr3_aa: CAWSLSGALTDTQYF
v_call: TRBV2; clone_size: NA; d_call: TRBD1; j_call: TRBJ2-1; cdr3_nt: TGTGCCAGCAGGCCGGGACAGGGGTACAATGAGCAGTTCTTC; cdr3_aa: CASRPGQGYNEQFF
v_call: TRBV6-5; clone_size: NA; d_call: NA; j_call: TRBJ2-7; cdr3_nt: TGTGCCAGCAGTTACTCGCGGGATAGCTCCTACGAGCAGTACTTC; cdr3_aa: CASSYSRDSSYEQYF
v_call: TRBV7-2; clone_size: NA; d_call: NA; j_call: TRBJ2-3; cdr3_nt: TGTGCCAGCAGCCCCGGGGCGGCGGGATACACAGATACGCAGTATTTT; cdr3_aa: CASSPGAAGYTDTQYF
v_call: TRBV27; clone_size: NA; d_call: NA; j_call: TRBJ1-1; cdr3_nt: TGTGCCAGCAGTTCTCCAGGGCATTACACTGAAGCTTTCTTT; cdr3_aa: CASSSPGHYTEAFF
v_call: TRBV27; clone_size: NA; d_call: TRBD1; j_call: TRBJ1-1; cdr3_nt: TGTGCCAGCAGTTCGGACAGGCGGCAGAACACTGAAGCTTTCTTT; cdr3_aa: CASSSDRRQNTEAFF
v_call: TRBV3-1/TRBV3-2; clone_size: once; d_call: NA; j_call: TRBJ1-3; cdr3_nt: TGTGCCAGCAGCCCCTCGTGGGGGGTTCACACCATATATTTT; cdr3_aa: CASSPSWGVHTIYF
v_call: TRBV28; clone_size: NA; d_call: NA; j_call: TRBJ1-2; cdr3_nt: TGTGCCAGCAGTCCCCCTCAAACGGGAGGCTACACCTTC; cdr3_aa: CASSPPQTGGYTF
v_call: TRBV28; clone_size: NA; d_call: TRBD1; j_call: TRBJ1-2; cdr3_nt: TGTGCCAGCAGTTTAGCGACAGGGACTTATGGCTACACCTTC; cdr3_aa: CASSLATGTYGYTF
v_call: TRBV5-5; clone_size: NA; d_call: TRBD1; j_call: TRBJ1-4; cdr3_nt: TGTGCCAGCAGCCCTTGGGGACAGGGACAAGAAAAACTGTTTTTT; cdr3_aa: CASSPWGQGQEKLFF
v_call: TRBV19; clone_size: NA; d_call: TRBD1; j_call: TRBJ1-1; cdr3_nt: TGTGCCAGTAGTATAGTGGACAGGGACACTGAAGCTTTCTTT; cdr3_aa: CASSIVDRDTEAFF
v_call: TRBV14; clone_size: NA; d_call: NA; j_call: TRBJ2-7; cdr3_nt: TGTGCCAGCAGCCAACGCCCGGGGTTCCTCTCCTACGAGCAGTACTTC; cdr3_aa: CASSQRPGFLSYEQYF
v_call: TRBV10-1; clone_size: NA; d_call: TRBD1; j_call: TRBJ1-1; cdr3_nt: TGCGCCAGCAGCAAGGACAGGGTGAACACTGAAGCTTTCTTT; cdr3_aa: CASSKDRVNTEAFF
v_call: TRBV7-9; clone_size: NA; d_call: TRBD1; j_call: TRBJ2-1; cdr3_nt: TGTGCCAGCAGCTTGTCAGGACAGGCCCAGGATCCGTTCTTC; cdr3_aa: CASSLSGQAQDPFF
v_call: TRBV3-1/TRBV3-2; clone_size: NA; d_call: NA; j_call: TRBJ2-7; cdr3_nt: TGTGCCAGCAGCCAAGACGCGGGCGGCAAGCAGTACTTC; cdr3_aa: CASSQDAGGKQYF
v_call: TRBV6-6; clone_size: NA; d_call: NA; j_call: TRBJ1-4; cdr3_nt: TGTGCCAGCAGCCCCCAGGGAGAAAAACTGTTTTTT; cdr3_aa: CASSPQGEKLFF
v_call: TRBV5-1; clone_size: NA; d_call: TRBD1; j_call: TRBJ1-1; cdr3_nt: TGCGCCAGCAGCGGTTCGACAGGGGCTCGCACTGAAGCTTTCTTT; cdr3_aa: CASSGSTGARTEAFF
v_call: TRBV9; clone_size: NA; d_call: TRBD2; j_call: TRBJ2-7; cdr3_nt: TGTGCCAGCAGCGTGGGACTAGCGAACTACGAGCAGTACTTC; cdr3_aa: CASSVGLANYEQYF
v_call: TRBV25-1; clone_size: NA; d_call: NA; j_call: TRBJ2-5; cdr3_nt: TGTGCCAGCGGCCCTTTGGGGGCAGGGGAGACCCAGTACTTC; cdr3_aa: CASGPLGAGETQYF
v_call: TRBV19; clone_size: NA; d_call: NA; j_call: TRBJ1-4; cdr3_nt: TGTGCCAGTAAGGCAGAGGATGAAAAACTGTTTTTT; cdr3_aa: CASKAEDEKLFF
v_call: TRBV19; clone_size: NA; d_call: NA; j_call: TRBJ2-5; cdr3_nt: TGTGCCAGTAGTATGGGGGCGGGAGAGAGGAGGGAGACCCAGTACTTC; cdr3_aa: CASSMGAGERRETQYF
v_call: TRBV7-9; clone_size: NA; d_call: NA; j_call: TRBJ2-6; cdr3_nt: TGTGCCAGCAGCCCCTCGACAGGAGTTAGCTCTGGGGCCAACGTCCTGACTTTC; cdr3_aa: CASSPSTGVSSGANVLTF
v_call: TRBV5-1; clone_size: NA; d_call: NA; j_call: TRBJ2-7; cdr3_nt: TGCGCCAGCTCACAGGCCCCCTCCTACGAGCAGTACTTC; cdr3_aa: CASSQAPSYEQYF
v_call: TRBV5-5; clone_size: NA; d_call: NA; j_call: TRBJ2-7; cdr3_nt: TGTGCCAGCAGCTTGGAGCAGGGGGGTAGATACGAGCAGTACTTC; cdr3_aa: CASSLEQGGRYEQYF
v_call: TRBV27; clone_size: NA; d_call: NA; j_call: TRBJ2-3; cdr3_nt: TGTGCCAGCAGTCACAGAGGGACAGATACGCAGTATTTT; cdr3_aa: CASSHRGTDTQYF
v_call: TRBV27; clone_size: once; d_call: TRBD2; j_call: TRBJ2-7; cdr3_nt: TGTGCCAGCAGGCCCGATGGGTTAGCGGGAGGGCCCTACGAGCAGTACTTC; cdr3_aa: CASRPDGLAGGPYEQYF
v_call: TRBV5-8; clone_size: NA; d_call: NA; j_call: TRBJ1-1; cdr3_nt: TGTGCCAGCAGTAGACCAACAGCGAACACTGAAGCTTTCTTT; cdr3_aa: CASSRPTANTEAFF
v_call: TRBV5-4; clone_size: NA; d_call: NA; j_call: TRBJ2-3; cdr3_nt: TGTGCCAGCAGCCAAAAGAGCGGAGGGATCACAGATACGCAGTATTTT; cdr3_aa: CASSQKSGGITDTQYF
v_call: TRBV7-3; clone_size: NA; d_call: NA; j_call: TRBJ2-2; cdr3_nt: TGTGCCAGCAGCAGAGAGCGGGCGAACACCGGGGAGCTGTTTTTT; cdr3_aa: CASSRERANTGELFF
v_call: TRBV9; clone_size: NA; d_call: NA; j_call: TRBJ1-2; cdr3_nt: TGTGCCAGCAGCGTAGCTACCGAGAGGGACTCCAGGGTGTATGGCTACACCTTC; cdr3_aa: CASSVATERDSRVYGYTF
v_call: TRBV6-5; clone_size: NA; d_call: NA; j_call: TRBJ1-5; cdr3_nt: TGTGCCAGCAGTCTTCAGCCCCAGCATTTT; cdr3_aa: CASSLQPQHF
v_call: TRBV4-1; clone_size: NA; d_call: TRBD1; j_call: TRBJ1-1; cdr3_nt: TGCGCCAGCAGCCCTAAAGGAGGACAAGGGGGCTTGAACACTGAAGCTTTCTTT; cdr3_aa: CASSPKGGQGGLNTEAFF
v_call: TRBV29-1; clone_size: NA; d_call: TRBD1; j_call: TRBJ2-2; cdr3_nt: TGCAGCGTTGGACAGGGGAACACCGGGGAGCTGTTTTTT; cdr3_aa: CSVGQGNTGELFF
v_call: TRBV19; clone_size: NA; d_call: TRBD2; j_call: TRBJ2-4; cdr3_nt: TGTGCCAGTAGTAGCGGGGAGGGGCGAGGGAACATTCAGTACTTC; cdr3_aa: CASSSGEGRGNIQYF
v_call: TRBV3-1/TRBV3-2; clone_size: NA; d_call: NA; j_call: TRBJ1-5; cdr3_nt: TGTGCCAGCAGCCAAGAAACAGGCAATCAGCCCCAGCATTTT; cdr3_aa: CASSQETGNQPQHF
v_call: TRBV7-2; clone_size: NA; d_call: NA; j_call: TRBJ2-5; cdr3_nt: TGTGCCAGCAGCTTTTACCTCCAGGGGCAAGAGACCCAGTACTTC; cdr3_aa: CASSFYLQGQETQYF
v_call: TRBV5-1; clone_size: NA; d_call: TRBD1; j_call: TRBJ1-1; cdr3_nt: TGCGCCAGCAGCTTTTCAGGACAGGGGAGAGAAGCTTTCTTT; cdr3_aa: CASSFSGQGREAFF
v_call: TRBV28; clone_size: NA; d_call: TRBD1; j_call: TRBJ1-6; cdr3_nt: TGTGCCAGCAGTTGGAGTCAGGGGGATAATTCACCCCTCCACTTT; cdr3_aa: CASSWSQGDNSPLHF
v_call: TRBV5-1; clone_size: NA; d_call: NA; j_call: TRBJ2-3; cdr3_nt: TGCGCCAGCAGCTCCCTCGGTGCAGATACGCAGTATTTT; cdr3_aa: CASSSLGADTQYF
v_call: TRBV30; clone_size: NA; d_call: NA; j_call: TRBJ2-5; cdr3_nt: TGTGCCTGGAGTGTAACAGGACCCCAAGAGACCCAGTACTTC; cdr3_aa: CAWSVTGPQETQYF
v_call: TRBV7-9; clone_size: NA; d_call: TRBD2; j_call: TRBJ2-7; cdr3_nt: TGTGCCAGCAGCTTATCAACTAGCGGCCCCTACGAGCAGTACTTC; cdr3_aa: CASSLSTSGPYEQYF
v_call: TRBV3-1/TRBV3-2; clone_size: NA; d_call: NA; j_call: TRBJ1-2; cdr3_nt: TGTGCCAGCAGTCGTCTAATAGATGGCTACACCTTC; cdr3_aa: CASSRLIDGYTF
v_call: TRBV9; clone_size: NA; d_call: TRBD2; j_call: TRBJ2-5; cdr3_nt: TGTGCCAGCAGCGAAAGCGGGAGGGGGGCGGAGACCCAGTACTTC; cdr3_aa: CASSESGRGAETQYF
v_call: TRBV11-3; clone_size: NA; d_call: TRBD1; j_call: TRBJ2-7; cdr3_nt: TGTGCCAGCAGCTCCGGGACAGGGGGCGAGCAGTACTTC; cdr3_aa: CASSSGTGGEQYF
v_call: TRBV28; clone_size: NA; d_call: TRBD1; j_call: TRBJ1-1; cdr3_nt: TGTGCCAGCAGTACTGACAGGGCTGAAGCTTTCTTT; cdr3_aa: CASSTDRAEAFF
v_call: TRBV3-1/TRBV3-2; clone_size: NA; d_call: TRBD1; j_call: TRBJ1-1; cdr3_nt: TGTGCCAGCAGCCGCAGAGGACAGGGCTGGAACACTGAAGCTTTCTTT; cdr3_aa: CASSRRGQGWNTEAFF
v_call: TRBV5-1; clone_size: NA; d_call: TRBD2; j_call: TRBJ2-7; cdr3_nt: TGCGCCAGCAGCTTCTTGGCGGGAGGGGGCTCCTACGAGCAGTACTTC; cdr3_aa: CASSFLAGGGSYEQYF
v_call: TRBV19; clone_size: NA; d_call: TRBD1; j_call: TRBJ1-2; cdr3_nt: TGTGCCAGTAGTCCAACCACAGGGACAGGGATGTATGGCTACACCTTC; cdr3_aa: CASSPTTGTGMYGYTF